Below, one T cell receptor beta chain is given with its context. Its cognate antigen is unknown. Reverse transcribing all isolated RNA meant expressed TCRB transcripts were sequenced. Repertoires were generated with immunoSEQ multiplex PCR, while TCRdb's copy carries only in-frame clones and drops some. The sample gives approximately 58,000 clones, about 64% of which show up once; under 0.3% is in the top ten. These data belong to a study of beta chain features in type 1 diabetes. Whole-study findings and limits: Across patients, naive, central memory and Treg TCRB repertoires exhibited apparently greater similarity than was observed across healthy donors. Whether HLA type affects TCRB rearrangement stayed undetermined in the present work. For Type 1 diabetes patients, all four CD4+ subsets carried TCRB CDR3s that were moderately but significantly shorter. Insertions at VDJ junctions were less frequent in type 1 diabetes patients. These patients also deleted more nucleotides at the same junctions.

Approximately 0.11 L of blood, on average, came from one heparinised draw per donor. Germline lookup yields CDR1 SGHRS and CDR2 YFSETQ. The V end lost 0 bases, the J end lost 5 bases, and 8 bases lay between the germline ends. The length of the CDR3 is 14 residues. The sample was stem cell memory CD4+ T cells from blood. This chain uses TRBV5-1 with TRBJ2-2; D is unresolved. The receptor's source is a woman aged 25-40 years with type 1 diabetes. In DNA form, the CDR3 reads TGCGCCAGCAGCTTGGTCTCGGTTACCGGGGAGCTGTTTTTT. It codes for CASSLVSVTGELFF.